This is a list of T cell receptor beta chains from one sample in a study of cytomegalovirus exposure and HLA in healthy donors. Generated by immunoSEQ multiplex PCR, the TCRdb table keeps only in-frame clones and is missing some. The profile shows more than 80,000 clones, 78% of them singletons. The sequenced material came from PBMCs. The receptor source for this set is a woman between 35 and 50 years old in good health and CMV-seropositive. The CDR3 runs from the conserved cysteine through the conserved F or W. Fields, in order: D gene, V gene, clone size, J gene, CDR3 protein, CDR3 DNA. D genes are given only for firm matches. Size is stated for part of the rows, as once, few or many counts, or as a class when the clone is expanded.

d_gene: TRBD2; v_gene: TRBV9; abundance: .; j_gene: TRBJ2-7; CDR3aa: CASSVDTRLATEQYF; CDR3nt: TGTGCCAGCAGCGTCGACACAAGACTAGCGACCGAGCAGTACTTC
d_gene: .; v_gene: TRBV28; abundance: .; j_gene: TRBJ1-5; CDR3aa: CASSLVGDQPQHF; CDR3nt: TGTGCCAGCAGTTTAGTGGGCGATCAGCCCCAGCATTTT
d_gene: .; v_gene: TRBV5-1; abundance: .; j_gene: TRBJ2-1; CDR3aa: CASSARLGDHNEQFF; CDR3nt: TGCGCCAGCAGCGCCCGACTAGGAGACCACAATGAGCAGTTCTTC
d_gene: TRBD2; v_gene: TRBV6-6; abundance: .; j_gene: TRBJ2-7; CDR3aa: CASSYLAGGPYEQYF; CDR3nt: TGTGCCAGCAGTTACCTAGCGGGAGGGCCCTACGAGCAGTACTTC
d_gene: .; v_gene: TRBV7-9; abundance: .; j_gene: TRBJ1-3; CDR3aa: CASSSLESSGNTIYF; CDR3nt: TGTGCCAGCTCCTCTTTAGAGAGCTCTGGAAACACCATATATTTT
d_gene: TRBD2; v_gene: TRBV9; abundance: .; j_gene: TRBJ2-7; CDR3aa: CASSVGGGLDSYEQYF; CDR3nt: TGTGCCAGCAGCGTAGGAGGGGGACTAGACTCCTACGAGCAGTACTTC
d_gene: .; v_gene: TRBV4-1; abundance: once; j_gene: TRBJ2-1; CDR3aa: CASSQRLGQTSSYNEQFF; CDR3nt: TGCGCCAGCAGCCAAAGGCTAGGACAGACGAGCTCCTACAATGAGCAGTTCTTC
d_gene: .; v_gene: TRBV7-9; abundance: .; j_gene: TRBJ2-1; CDR3aa: CASSDVGPYNEQFF; CDR3nt: TGTGCCAGCAGCGACGTGGGCCCCTACAATGAGCAGTTCTTC
d_gene: .; v_gene: TRBV25-1; abundance: once; j_gene: TRBJ2-7; CDR3aa: CASSVAAYEQYF; CDR3nt: TGTGCCAGCAGTGTTGCAGCCTACGAGCAGTACTTC
d_gene: .; v_gene: TRBV9; abundance: .; j_gene: TRBJ2-5; CDR3aa: CASSVDSGAPGTQYF; CDR3nt: TGTGCCAGCAGCGTAGACAGCGGAGCCCCGGGGACCCAGTACTTC
d_gene: .; v_gene: TRBV9; abundance: .; j_gene: TRBJ2-7; CDR3aa: CASSVDWAPPYEQYF; CDR3nt: TGTGCCAGCAGCGTAGATTGGGCCCCACCTTACGAGCAGTACTTC
d_gene: .; v_gene: TRBV14; abundance: .; j_gene: TRBJ2-5; CDR3aa: CASSPLLGGQETQYF; CDR3nt: TGTGCCAGCAGCCCCCTGCTGGGGGGACAAGAGACCCAGTACTTC
d_gene: .; v_gene: TRBV18; abundance: .; j_gene: TRBJ2-2; CDR3aa: CASSPQSDTGELFF; CDR3nt: TGTGCCAGCTCACCACAGTCGGACACCGGGGAGCTGTTTTTT
d_gene: .; v_gene: TRBV9; abundance: .; j_gene: TRBJ2-1; CDR3aa: CASSVVPGGYNEQFF; CDR3nt: TGTGCCAGCAGCGTAGTTCCAGGAGGGTACAATGAGCAGTTCTTC
d_gene: TRBD2; v_gene: TRBV29-1; abundance: .; j_gene: TRBJ2-7; CDR3aa: CSVVGTSGSLEQYF; CDR3nt: TGCAGCGTTGTTGGGACTAGCGGGAGTCTAGAGCAGTACTTC
d_gene: TRBD1; v_gene: TRBV6-1; abundance: once; j_gene: TRBJ1-2; CDR3aa: CASGLQGAGPF; CDR3nt: TGTGCCAGCGGTTTACAGGGGGCGGGCCCCTTC
d_gene: TRBD1; v_gene: TRBV13; abundance: few; j_gene: TRBJ1-1; CDR3aa: CASSRGTGWRNTEAFF; CDR3nt: TGTGCCAGCAGCCGAGGGACAGGGTGGAGGAACACTGAAGCTTTCTTT
d_gene: TRBD1; v_gene: TRBV30; abundance: .; j_gene: TRBJ1-2; CDR3aa: CAWSPTGGSNYGYTF; CDR3nt: TGTGCCTGGAGCCCGACAGGGGGGTCTAACTATGGCTACACCTTC
d_gene: .; v_gene: TRBV27; abundance: .; j_gene: TRBJ2-3; CDR3aa: CASSFGRNFPTDTQYF; CDR3nt: TGTGCCAGCAGTTTCGGTAGAAATTTCCCCACAGATACGCAGTATTTT
d_gene: .; v_gene: TRBV6-1; abundance: .; j_gene: TRBJ2-7; CDR3aa: CAPGYEQYF; CDR3nt: TGTGCCCCAGGGTACGAGCAGTACTTC
d_gene: .; v_gene: TRBV5-6; abundance: .; j_gene: TRBJ1-5; CDR3aa: CASSLGLQPQHF; CDR3nt: TGTGCCAGCAGCTTGGGTCTTCAGCCCCAGCATTTT
d_gene: .; v_gene: TRBV6-5; abundance: .; j_gene: TRBJ2-5; CDR3aa: CASSYGSLAAQETQYF; CDR3nt: TGTGCCAGCAGTTATGGATCACTAGCTGCTCAAGAGACCCAGTACTTC
d_gene: .; v_gene: TRBV2; abundance: .; j_gene: TRBJ1-5; CDR3aa: CASSGGVGGYQPQHF; CDR3nt: TGTGCCAGCAGTGGCGGTGTGGGAGGATATCAGCCCCAGCATTTT
d_gene: TRBD1; v_gene: TRBV6-4; abundance: .; j_gene: TRBJ1-2; CDR3aa: CASEWQGAPNYGYTF; CDR3nt: TGTGCCAGCGAGTGGCAGGGGGCTCCCAACTATGGCTACACCTTC
d_gene: TRBD1; v_gene: TRBV13; abundance: .; j_gene: TRBJ1-2; CDR3aa: CASSPETGNYGYTF; CDR3nt: TGTGCCAGCAGCCCTGAGACAGGGAACTATGGCTACACCTTC